Given below is one TCR beta chain in context. These data belong to a study of T cell responses to AZD1222 COVID-19 vaccine. Germline V CDR1 and CDR2: KGHSH, LQKENI. This CDR3 has 14 amino acids. The V and J ends lost 4 bases and 3 bases respectively, with 9 bases between them. The assay was immunoSEQ multiplex PCR, and TCRdb's table has in-frame clones only and misses some. The sample gives roughly 150,000 clones, roughly 92% of which show up once; about 1.6% is in the top ten. The rearrangement links TRBV18 to TRBJ2-2, with D perhaps matching TRBD1 (6 bases). This TCR came from an adult in good health. The starting material was peripheral blood, obtained on day 0 of AZD1222 vaccination. The CDR3 coding sequence is TGTGCCAGCTCACGGACAGACTACACCGGGGAGCTGTTTTTT. It translates to CASSRTDYTGELFF.